This T cell receptor beta chain stems from a study of cytomegalovirus exposure and HLA in healthy donors. 13 Jbeta primers and 60 Vbeta primers were used for the PCR. Assay used: immunoSEQ multiplex PCR; TCRdb lists only in-frame clones, some missing. The sample consists of around 110,000 clones, 60% to 85% of them appearing once. A note on this clone: Its target is not known.

Trimming took 5 bases from V and 0 from J; bases not matched to a gene: 5. CDR1 MNHNY and CDR2 SVGAGI come from the germline V gene (reference sequence). The length of the CDR3 is 15 residues. Study-wide results and limits: Researchers reported in a later analysis that a missense DCLRE1C variant was tied to TCR beta V- and J-gene trimming. In a later analysis, at a false discovery rate of 0.05, roughly 16,000 TCR beta sequences matched HLA alleles.

Sequenced sample: PBMCs. The TCR originated in a male donor in good health and CMV-seropositive. V usage is TRBV6-6 and J usage is TRBJ2-7, with TRBD1 identical over 9 bases. The CDR3 sequence is CASSPGQGSSYEQYF. Here the CDR3 DNA reads TGTGCCAGCAGTCCGGGACAGGGTAGCTCCTACGAGCAGTACTTC.